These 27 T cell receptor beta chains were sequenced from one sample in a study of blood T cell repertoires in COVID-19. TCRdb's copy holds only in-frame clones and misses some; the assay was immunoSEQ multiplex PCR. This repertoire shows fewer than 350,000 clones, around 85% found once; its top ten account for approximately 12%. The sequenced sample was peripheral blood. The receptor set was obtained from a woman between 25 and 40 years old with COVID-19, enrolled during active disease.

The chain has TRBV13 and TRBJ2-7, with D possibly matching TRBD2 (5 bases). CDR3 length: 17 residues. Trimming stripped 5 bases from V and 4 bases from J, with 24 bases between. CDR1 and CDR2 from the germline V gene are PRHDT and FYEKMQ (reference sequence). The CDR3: CASSQTSYGRTGYEQYF. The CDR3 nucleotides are TGTGCCAGCAGCCAAACTTCCTATGGCCGAACGGGGTACGAGCAGTACTTC.

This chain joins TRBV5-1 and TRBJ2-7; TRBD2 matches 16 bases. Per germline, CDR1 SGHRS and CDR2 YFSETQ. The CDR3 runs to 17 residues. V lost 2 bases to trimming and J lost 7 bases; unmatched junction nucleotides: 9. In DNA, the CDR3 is TGCGCCAGCAGCTTCGGGACTAGCGGGGGGGCCCGAAAAGAGCAGTACTTC. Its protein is CASSFGTSGGARKEQYF. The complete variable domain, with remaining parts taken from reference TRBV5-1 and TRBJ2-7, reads KAGVTQTPRYLIKTRGQQVTLSCSPISGHRSVSWYQQTPGQGLQFLFEYFSETQRNKGNFPGRFSGRQFSNSRSEMNVSTLELGDSALYLCASSFGTSGGARKEQYFGPGTRLTVT.

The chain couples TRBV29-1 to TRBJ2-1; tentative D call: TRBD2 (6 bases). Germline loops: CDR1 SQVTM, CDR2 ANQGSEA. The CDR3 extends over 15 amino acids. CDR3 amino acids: CSTAASDLSYNEQFF. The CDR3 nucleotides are TGCAGTACAGCTGCTAGCGACCTCTCCTACAATGAGCAGTTCTTC.

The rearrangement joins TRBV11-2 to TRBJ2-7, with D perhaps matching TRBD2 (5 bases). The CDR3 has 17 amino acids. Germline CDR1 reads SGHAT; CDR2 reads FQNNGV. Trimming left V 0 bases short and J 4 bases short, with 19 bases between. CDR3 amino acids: CASSLDPTLGSDYEQYF. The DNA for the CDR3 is TGTGCCAGCAGCTTAGACCCAACACTAGGGAGTGATTACGAGCAGTACTTC.

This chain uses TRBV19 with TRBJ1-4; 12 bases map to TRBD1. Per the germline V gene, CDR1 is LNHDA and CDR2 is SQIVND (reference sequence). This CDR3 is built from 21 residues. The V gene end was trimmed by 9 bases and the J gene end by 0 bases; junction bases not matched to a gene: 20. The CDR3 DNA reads TGTGCCAGGGTAGTTTTAAGACCGGGACAGGGGGCTTTAGCAACTAATGAAAAACTGTTTTTT. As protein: CARVVLRPGQGALATNEKLFF.

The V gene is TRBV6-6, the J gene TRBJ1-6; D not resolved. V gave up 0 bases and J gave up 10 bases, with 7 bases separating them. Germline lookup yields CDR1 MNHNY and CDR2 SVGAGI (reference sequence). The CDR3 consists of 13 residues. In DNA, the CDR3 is TGTGCCAGCAGTTACTCAAGAGGGTCACCCCTCCACTTT. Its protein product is CASSYSRGSPLHF.

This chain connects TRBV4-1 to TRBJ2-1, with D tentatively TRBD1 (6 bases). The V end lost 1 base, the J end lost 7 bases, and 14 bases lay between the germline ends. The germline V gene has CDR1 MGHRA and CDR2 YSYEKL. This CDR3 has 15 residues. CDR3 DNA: TGCGCCAGCAGCCAAGGTGAGGGGGTAATGAATGAGCAGTTCTTC. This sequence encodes CASSQGEGVMNEQFF.

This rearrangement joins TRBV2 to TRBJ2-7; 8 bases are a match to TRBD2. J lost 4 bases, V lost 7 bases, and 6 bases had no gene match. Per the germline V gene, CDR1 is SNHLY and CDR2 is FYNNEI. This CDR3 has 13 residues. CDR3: CASNPGRGYEQYF. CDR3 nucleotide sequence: TGTGCCAGCAACCCCGGGAGGGGGTACGAGCAGTACTTC. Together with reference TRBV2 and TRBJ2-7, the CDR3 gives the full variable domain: EPEVTQTPSHQVTQMGQEVILRCVPISNHLYFYWYRQILGQKVEFLVSFYNNEISEKSEIFDDQFSVERPDGSNFTLKIRSTKLEDSAMYFCASNPGRGYEQYFGPGTRLTVT.

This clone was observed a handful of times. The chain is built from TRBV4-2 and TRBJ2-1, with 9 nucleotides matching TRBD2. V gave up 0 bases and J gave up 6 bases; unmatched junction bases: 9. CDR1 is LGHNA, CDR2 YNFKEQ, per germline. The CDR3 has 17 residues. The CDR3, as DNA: TGTGCCAGCAGCCAAGATTTTGGGCGGGGGGGCGCCAATGAGCAGTTCTTC. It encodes CASSQDFGRGGANEQFF.

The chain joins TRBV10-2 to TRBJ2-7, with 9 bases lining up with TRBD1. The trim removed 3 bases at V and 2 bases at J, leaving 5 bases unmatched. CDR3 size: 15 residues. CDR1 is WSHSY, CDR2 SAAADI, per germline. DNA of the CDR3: TGCGCCAGCAGTGAACCGGGACAGGGTCCCTACGAGCAGTACTTC. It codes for CASSEPGQGPYEQYF.

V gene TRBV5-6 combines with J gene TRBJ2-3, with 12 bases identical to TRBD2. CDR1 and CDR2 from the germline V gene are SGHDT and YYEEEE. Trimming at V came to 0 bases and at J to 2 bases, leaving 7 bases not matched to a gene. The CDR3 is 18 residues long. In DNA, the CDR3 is TGTGCCAGCAGCTTGGGAGGCGGACTAGCGGGGTACACAGATACGCAGTATTTT. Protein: CASSLGGGLAGYTDTQYF.

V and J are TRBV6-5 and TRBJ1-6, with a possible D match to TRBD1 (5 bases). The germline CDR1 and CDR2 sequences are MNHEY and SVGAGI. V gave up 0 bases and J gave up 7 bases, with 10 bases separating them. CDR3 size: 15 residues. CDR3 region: CASSYSNQGNSPLHF. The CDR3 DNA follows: TGTGCCAGCAGTTACTCGAACCAGGGAAATTCACCCCTCCACTTT.

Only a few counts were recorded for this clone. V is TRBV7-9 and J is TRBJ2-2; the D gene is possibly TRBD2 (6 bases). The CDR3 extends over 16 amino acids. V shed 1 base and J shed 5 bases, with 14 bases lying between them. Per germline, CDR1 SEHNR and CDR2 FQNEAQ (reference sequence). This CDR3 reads CASSLGTTPGTGELFF. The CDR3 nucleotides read TGTGCCAGCAGCTTAGGGACTACCCCAGGGACCGGGGAGCTGTTTTTT. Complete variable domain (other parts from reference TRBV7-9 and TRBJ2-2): DTGVSQNPRHKITKRGQNVTFRCDPISEHNRLYWYRQTLGQGPEFLTYFQNEAQLEKSRLLSDRFSAERPKGSFSTLEIQRTEQGDSAMYLCASSLGTTPGTGELFFGEGSRLTVL.

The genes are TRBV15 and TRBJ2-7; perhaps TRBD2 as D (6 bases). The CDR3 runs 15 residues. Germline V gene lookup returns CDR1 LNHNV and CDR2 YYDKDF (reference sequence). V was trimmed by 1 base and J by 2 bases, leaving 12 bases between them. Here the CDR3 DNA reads TGTGCCACCAGCAGAGTTGGGCGGGGTGCCTACGAGCAGTACTTC. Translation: CATSRVGRGAYEQYF.

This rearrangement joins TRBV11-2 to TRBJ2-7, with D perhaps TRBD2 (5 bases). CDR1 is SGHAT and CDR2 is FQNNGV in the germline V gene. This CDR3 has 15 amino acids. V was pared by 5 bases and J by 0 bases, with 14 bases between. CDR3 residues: CASSPSLAHSYEQYF. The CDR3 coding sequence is TGTGCCAGCAGCCCCAGTTTAGCGCACTCCTACGAGCAGTACTTC.

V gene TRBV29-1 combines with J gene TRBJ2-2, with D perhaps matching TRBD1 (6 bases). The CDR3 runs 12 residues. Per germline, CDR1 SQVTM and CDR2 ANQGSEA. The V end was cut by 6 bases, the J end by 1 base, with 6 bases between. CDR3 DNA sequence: TGCAGCGTGACAGGGAACACCGGGGAGCTGTTTTTT. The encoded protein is CSVTGNTGELFF.

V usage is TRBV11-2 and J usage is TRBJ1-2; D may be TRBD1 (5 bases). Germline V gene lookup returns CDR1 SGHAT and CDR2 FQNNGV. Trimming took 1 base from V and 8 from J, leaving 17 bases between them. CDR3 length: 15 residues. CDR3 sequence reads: CASSLVVQGIGGYTF. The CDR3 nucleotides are TGTGCCAGCAGCTTAGTGGTTCAGGGTATAGGAGGCTACACCTTC.

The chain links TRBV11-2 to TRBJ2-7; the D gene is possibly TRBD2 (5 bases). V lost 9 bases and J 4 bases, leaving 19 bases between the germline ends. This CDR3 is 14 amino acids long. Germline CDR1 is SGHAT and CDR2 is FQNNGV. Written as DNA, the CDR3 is TGTGCCAGTTTGAAAGAGGGCCGCCGTTACGAGCAGTACTTC. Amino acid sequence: CASLKEGRRYEQYF.

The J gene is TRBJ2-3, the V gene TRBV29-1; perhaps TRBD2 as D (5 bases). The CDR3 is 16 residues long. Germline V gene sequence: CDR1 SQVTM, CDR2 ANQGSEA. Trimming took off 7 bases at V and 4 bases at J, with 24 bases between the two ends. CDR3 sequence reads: CSATGGLLIGADTQYF. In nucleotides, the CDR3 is TGCAGCGCTACTGGAGGACTCCTAATAGGTGCAGATACGCAGTATTTT.

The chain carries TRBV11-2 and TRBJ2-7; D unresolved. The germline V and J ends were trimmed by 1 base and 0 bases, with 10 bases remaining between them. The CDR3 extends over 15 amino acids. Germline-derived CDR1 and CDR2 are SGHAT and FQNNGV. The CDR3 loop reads CASSLGSTYSYEQYF. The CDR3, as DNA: TGTGCCAGCAGCTTAGGTTCCACTTACTCCTACGAGCAGTACTTC.

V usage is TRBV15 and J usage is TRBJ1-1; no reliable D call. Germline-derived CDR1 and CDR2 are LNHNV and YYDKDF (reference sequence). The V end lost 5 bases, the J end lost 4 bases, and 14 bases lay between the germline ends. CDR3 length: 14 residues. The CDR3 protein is CATSPRHESTEAFF. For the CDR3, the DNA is TGTGCCACCAGCCCTCGACACGAAAGCACTGAAGCTTTCTTT.

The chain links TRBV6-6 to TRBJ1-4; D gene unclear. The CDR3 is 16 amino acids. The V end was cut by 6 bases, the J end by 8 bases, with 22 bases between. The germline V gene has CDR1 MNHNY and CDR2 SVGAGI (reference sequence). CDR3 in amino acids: CASRPRPDNGGEKLFF. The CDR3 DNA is TGTGCCAGCAGACCAAGGCCTGACAACGGTGGGGAAAAACTGTTTTTT.

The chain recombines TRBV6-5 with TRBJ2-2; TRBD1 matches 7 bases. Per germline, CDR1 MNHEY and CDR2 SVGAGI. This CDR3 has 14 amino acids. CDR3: CAGQAGQSTGELFF. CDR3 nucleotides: TGTGCAGGACAGGCCGGGCAAAGCACCGGGGAGCTGTTTTTT.

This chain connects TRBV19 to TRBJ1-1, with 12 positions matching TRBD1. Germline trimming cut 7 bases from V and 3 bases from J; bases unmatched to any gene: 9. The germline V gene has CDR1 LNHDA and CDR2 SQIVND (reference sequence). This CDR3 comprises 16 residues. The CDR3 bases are TGTGCCAGTACCCCCGGGACAGGGGGCGGGTACACTGAAGCTTTCTTT. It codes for CASTPGTGGGYTEAFF. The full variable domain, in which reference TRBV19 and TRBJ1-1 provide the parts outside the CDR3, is DGGITQSPKYLFRKEGQNVTLSCEQNLNHDAMYWYRQDPGQGLRLIYYSQIVNDFQKGDIAEGYSVSREKKESFPLTVTSAQKNPTAFYLCASTPGTGGGYTEAFFGQGTRLTVV.

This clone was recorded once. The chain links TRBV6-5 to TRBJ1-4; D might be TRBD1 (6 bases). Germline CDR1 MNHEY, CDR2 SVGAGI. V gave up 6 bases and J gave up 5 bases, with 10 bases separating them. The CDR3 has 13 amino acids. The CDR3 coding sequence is TGTGCCAGCAGAAAAGGGGGAAATGAAAAACTGTTTTTT. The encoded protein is CASRKGGNEKLFF.

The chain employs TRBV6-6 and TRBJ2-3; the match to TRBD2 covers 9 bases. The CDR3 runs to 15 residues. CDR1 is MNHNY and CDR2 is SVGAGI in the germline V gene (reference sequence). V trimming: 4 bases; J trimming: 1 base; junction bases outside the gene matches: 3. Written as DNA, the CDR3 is TGTGCCAGCAGTTGGACTAGCGACGGCACAGATACGCAGTATTTT. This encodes CASSWTSDGTDTQYF.

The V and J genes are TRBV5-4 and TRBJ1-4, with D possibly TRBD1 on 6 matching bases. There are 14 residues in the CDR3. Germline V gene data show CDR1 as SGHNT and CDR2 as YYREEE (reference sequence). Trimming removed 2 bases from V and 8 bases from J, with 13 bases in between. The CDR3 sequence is CASSFSHREEKLFF. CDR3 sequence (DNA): TGTGCCAGCAGCTTTAGTCACAGGGAGGAAAAACTGTTTTTT.